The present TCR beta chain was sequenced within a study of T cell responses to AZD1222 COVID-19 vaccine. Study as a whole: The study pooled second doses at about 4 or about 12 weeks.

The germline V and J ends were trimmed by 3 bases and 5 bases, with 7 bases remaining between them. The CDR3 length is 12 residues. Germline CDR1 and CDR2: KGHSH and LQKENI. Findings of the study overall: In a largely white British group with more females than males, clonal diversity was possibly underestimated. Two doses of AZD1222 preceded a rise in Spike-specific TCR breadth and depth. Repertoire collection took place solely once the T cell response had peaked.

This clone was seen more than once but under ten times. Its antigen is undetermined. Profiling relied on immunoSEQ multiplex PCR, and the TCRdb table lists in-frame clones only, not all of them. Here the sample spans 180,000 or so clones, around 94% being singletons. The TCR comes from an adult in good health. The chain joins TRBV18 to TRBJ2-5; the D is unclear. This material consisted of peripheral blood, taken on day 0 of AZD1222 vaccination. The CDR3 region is CASSPTEETQYF. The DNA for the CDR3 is TGTGCCAGCTCACCCACAGAGGAGACCCAGTACTTC. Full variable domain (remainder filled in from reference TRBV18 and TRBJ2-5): NAGVMQNPRHLVRRRGQEARLRCSPMKGHSHVYWYRQLPEEGLKFMVYLQKENIIDESGMPKERFSAEFPKEGPSILRIQQVVRGDSAAYFCASSPTEETQYFGPGTRLLVL.